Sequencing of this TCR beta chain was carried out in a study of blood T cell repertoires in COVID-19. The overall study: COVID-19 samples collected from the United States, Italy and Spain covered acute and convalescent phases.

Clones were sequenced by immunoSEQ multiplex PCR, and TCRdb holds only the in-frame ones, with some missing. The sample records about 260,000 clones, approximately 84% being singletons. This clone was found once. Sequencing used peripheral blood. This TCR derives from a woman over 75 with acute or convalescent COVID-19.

The CDR3 nucleotides are TGTGCCCCAAGGGGACAGGGTATGGGGGAGCAGTACTTC. Amino acid sequence: CAPRGQGMGEQYF. The rearrangement links TRBV19 to TRBJ2-7; 9 bases fit TRBD1. CDR3 length: 13 residues. V lost 11 bases and J lost 7; bases outside the gene matches: 12. Germline-derived CDR1 and CDR2 are LNHDA and SQIVND (reference sequence).